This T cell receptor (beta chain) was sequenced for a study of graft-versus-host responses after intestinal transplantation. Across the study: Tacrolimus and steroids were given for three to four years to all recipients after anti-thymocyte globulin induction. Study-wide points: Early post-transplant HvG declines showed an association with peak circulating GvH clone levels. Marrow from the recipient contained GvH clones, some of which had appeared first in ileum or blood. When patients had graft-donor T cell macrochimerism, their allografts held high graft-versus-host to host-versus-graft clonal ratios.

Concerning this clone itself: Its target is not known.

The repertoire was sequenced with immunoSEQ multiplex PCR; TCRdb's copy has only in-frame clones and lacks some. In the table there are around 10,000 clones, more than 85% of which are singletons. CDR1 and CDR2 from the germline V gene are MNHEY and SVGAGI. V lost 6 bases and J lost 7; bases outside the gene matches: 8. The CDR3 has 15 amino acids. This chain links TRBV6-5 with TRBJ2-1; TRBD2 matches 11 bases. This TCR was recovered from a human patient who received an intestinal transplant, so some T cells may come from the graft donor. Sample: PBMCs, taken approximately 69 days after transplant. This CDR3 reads CASSPTSGSGNEQFF. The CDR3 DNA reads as TGTGCCAGCAGCCCAACTAGCGGGAGTGGGAATGAGCAGTTCTTC.